The 15 T cell receptor beta chains given below trace back to one sample, sequenced in a study of blood T cell repertoires in COVID-19. TCRdb's copy holds only in-frame clones and misses some; the assay was immunoSEQ multiplex PCR. The sample carries around 91,000 clones, approximately 85% recorded once. Sequencing input: peripheral blood. These receptors came from a human donor in a cohort sampled during active COVID-19.

On this clone: Germline and junction disagree at one end, which may indicate a read error. This rearrangement joins TRBV7-9 to TRBJ2-4, with 9 bases aligning to TRBD2. Germline CDR1 is SEHNR and CDR2 is FQNEAQ (reference sequence). This CDR3 has 17 amino acids. The DNA of the CDR3 is TGTGCCAGCAGCCTAGCGGGGCAGGGGATAGCCAAAAACATTCAGTACTTC. This sequence encodes CASSLAGQGIAKNIQYF.

V and J are TRBV28 and TRBJ2-6; TRBD1 is a possible D gene (5 bases). The CDR3 has 15 amino acids. Trimming stripped 8 bases from V and 0 bases from J, with 11 bases between. The germline V gene encodes CDR1 MDHEN and CDR2 SYDVKM. CDR3 residues: CASGAESSGANVLTF. As DNA, the CDR3 is TGTGCCAGCGGGGCGGAGAGCTCTGGGGCCAACGTCCTGACTTTC.

This chain uses TRBV4-2 with TRBJ2-2; D is uncertain. Trimming removed 3 bases at V and 5 bases at J, with 4 bases between. The CDR3 runs to 12 residues. Germline V lookup: CDR1 LGHNA, CDR2 YNFKEQ. CDR3 amino acids: CASSHPTGELFF. The CDR3, as DNA: TGTGCCAGCAGCCACCCTACCGGGGAGCTGTTTTTT.

The V call is TRBV6-5, the J call TRBJ2-1; D gene uncertain. The length of the CDR3 is 15 residues. Between the trimmed V and J ends, which lost 5 bases and 2 bases, there was a span of 13 bases. Germline CDR1 reads MNHEY; CDR2 reads SVGAGI. CDR3 nucleotides: TGTGCCAGCAGTAAGAGCCGGGTCACCTACAATGAGCAGTTCTTC. Amino acid sequence: CASSKSRVTYNEQFF.

The chain uses TRBV11-2 and TRBJ1-2, with D tentatively TRBD1 (6 bases). Trimming cost V 6 bases and J 0 bases, with 11 bases left between them. CDR3 length: 14 amino acids. Per the germline V gene, CDR1 is SGHAT and CDR2 is FQNNGV. The CDR3 DNA sequence: TGTGCCAGCAGGGACAGAAATCCTAACTATGGCTACACCTTC. Amino acids: CASRDRNPNYGYTF.

The chain employs TRBV6-5 and TRBJ2-1; TRBD1 matches at 7 bases. Germline V lookup: CDR1 MNHEY, CDR2 SVGAGI. The CDR3 loop spans 14 amino acids. V trimming: 5 bases; J trimming: 6 bases; junction bases outside the gene matches: 7. CDR3 sequence reads: CASSLGQLANEQFF. The DNA of the CDR3 is TGTGCCAGCAGTCTGGGACAGTTGGCCAATGAGCAGTTCTTC.

The V call is TRBV7-2, the J call TRBJ1-6, with D possibly TRBD1 on 5 matching bases. Trimming left V 2 bases short and J 3 bases short, with 14 bases between. The CDR3 has 17 amino acids. Germline CDR1 is SGHTA and CDR2 is FQGNSA. The CDR3 loop reads CASSLNPPGYYNSPLHF. The CDR3 DNA sequence: TGTGCCAGCAGCTTAAACCCACCAGGGTACTATAATTCACCCCTCCACTTT.

This sequence joins TRBV4-1 and TRBJ2-7; D may be TRBD2 (5 bases). V shed 5 bases and J shed 0 bases, with 14 bases lying between them. Germline V gene sequence: CDR1 MGHRA, CDR2 YSYEKL. The CDR3 has 15 amino acids. The CDR3 nucleotides are TGCGCCAGCAGCAGGATAGCGCCGAGCTCCTACGAGCAGTACTTC. Protein sequence: CASSRIAPSSYEQYF.

This rearrangement joins TRBV4-2 to TRBJ2-7; D might be TRBD2 (6 bases). V lost 3 bases, J lost 6 bases, and 12 bases lay in between. CDR1 LGHNA and CDR2 YNFKEQ come from the germline V gene. This CDR3 region has 13 residues. CDR3: CASSQGGGTEQYF. The CDR3 DNA reads as TGTGCCAGCAGCCAGGGGGGTGGGACCGAGCAGTACTTC.

The V call is TRBV18, the J call TRBJ2-5; TRBD1 is a possible D gene (5 bases). Trimming took off 3 bases at V and 4 bases at J, with 12 bases between the two ends. The CDR3 contains 14 residues. In germline, CDR1 is KGHSH, CDR2 LQKENI. The CDR3 sequence is CASSPSKGVETQYF. In DNA form, the CDR3 reads TGTGCCAGCTCACCGTCGAAAGGGGTAGAGACCCAGTACTTC.

This chain connects TRBV7-9 to TRBJ2-7; 9 bases are shared with TRBD2. V shed 4 bases, J shed 4 bases, and the junction held 8 bases outside the gene matches. The CDR3 loop spans 15 amino acids. CDR1 and CDR2 (germline): SEHNR, FQNEAQ (reference sequence). For the CDR3, the DNA is TGTGCCAGCAGCTACCCCGGGACTAGCTCGTACGAGCAGTACTTC. Amino acids: CASSYPGTSSYEQYF.

The gene calls are TRBV13 and TRBJ1-6, with TRBD1 identical over 7 bases. This CDR3 contains 16 residues. V lost 4 bases, J lost 6 bases, and 9 bases stayed unmatched. CDR1 and CDR2 from the germline V gene are PRHDT and FYEKMQ (reference sequence). In nucleotides, the CDR3 is TGTGCCAGCAGCTGGCGGACAGGCCGTTTTAATTCACCCCTCCACTTT. As protein: CASSWRTGRFNSPLHF.

This clone was seen more than once but under ten times. The chain couples TRBV7-3 to TRBJ1-5, with 7 nucleotides matching TRBD1. The V gene's germline CDR1 is SGHTA and CDR2 FQGTGA. This CDR3 contains 20 residues. V was pared by 4 bases and J by 5 bases, with 23 bases of the junction left unmatched. CDR3 protein: CASSSPPRGILTGEHQPQHF. CDR3 in DNA: TGTGCCAGCAGCTCCCCCCCGAGGGGAATACTTACAGGGGAACATCAGCCCCAGCATTTT.

The J gene is TRBJ2-1, the V gene TRBV7-9; 10 bases match TRBD2. The CDR3 spans 15 residues. CDR1 is SEHNR, CDR2 FQNEAQ, per germline (reference sequence). The J segment lost 4 bases and the V segment lost 4 bases, leaving 4 bases of the junction unmatched. CDR3 region: CASSSGTSEYNEQFF. The DNA for the CDR3 is TGTGCCAGCAGCTCCGGGACTAGCGAATACAATGAGCAGTTCTTC. The whole variable domain, remainder taken from reference TRBV7-9 and TRBJ2-1, is DTGVSQNPRHKITKRGQNVTFRCDPISEHNRLYWYRQTLGQGPEFLTYFQNEAQLEKSRLLSDRFSAERPKGSFSTLEIQRTEQGDSAMYLCASSSGTSEYNEQFFGPGTRLTVL.

V is TRBV12-5 and J is TRBJ1-1; 9 bases match TRBD1. There are 15 residues in the CDR3. V gave up 5 bases and J gave up 4 bases; unmatched junction bases: 8. The germline gives CDR1 LGHNT, CDR2 FRNRAP. The CDR3 DNA follows: TGTGCTAGTGGTCCCCGGGGACAGGGATTCACTGAAGCTTTCTTT. Protein sequence: CASGPRGQGFTEAFF. Based on the CDR3 plus reference TRBV12-5 and TRBJ1-1, the full variable domain is DARVTQTPRHKVTEMGQEVTMRCQPILGHNTVFWYRQTMMQGLELLAYFRNRAPLDDSGMPKDRFSAEMPDATLATLKIQPSEPRDSAVYFCASGPRGQGFTEAFFGQGTRLTVV.